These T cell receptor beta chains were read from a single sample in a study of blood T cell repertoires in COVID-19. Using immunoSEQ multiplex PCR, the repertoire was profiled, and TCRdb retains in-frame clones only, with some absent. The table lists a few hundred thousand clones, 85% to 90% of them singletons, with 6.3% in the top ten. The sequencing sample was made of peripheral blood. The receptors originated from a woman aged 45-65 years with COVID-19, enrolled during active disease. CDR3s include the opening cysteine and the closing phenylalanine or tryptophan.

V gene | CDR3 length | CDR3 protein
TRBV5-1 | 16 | CASSLGPSGRPDTQYF
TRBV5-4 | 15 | CASSSSGSRGNTIYF
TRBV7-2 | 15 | CASSLEGGQITEAFF
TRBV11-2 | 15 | CASSSGTRLDYEQYF
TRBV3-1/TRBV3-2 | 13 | CASSQVLTGELFF
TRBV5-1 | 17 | CASSLGPFSGNTDTQYF
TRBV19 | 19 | CASSMEVAGGAWSNQPQHF
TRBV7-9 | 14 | CASSLKDRGPALHF
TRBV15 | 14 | CATSRGGSNQPQHF
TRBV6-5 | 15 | CASSPGGAPGDTQYF
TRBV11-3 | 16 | CASSLYGTVSYNEQFF